Given below is one T cell receptor beta chain in context. These data belong to a study of blood T cell repertoires in COVID-19. Study information: Both acute and convalescent COVID-19 samples were obtained from the United States, Italy and Spain. T cells, B-cell-depleted T cells, or PBMCs provided the cDNA or gDNA that served as material.

Recruited during active infection, patients (from Seattle) were subsequently followed longitudinally. As processed by the authors: Estimates of nucleated cell counts were drawn from the amplification of reference gene primers. TCRdb's table, derived via immunoSEQ multiplex PCR, lists solely in-frame clones and lacks some. V and J calls and clone size are as listed in that table; D and trimming were resolved from the DNA. The repertoire includes about 270,000 clones, about 90% of them detected once, and approximately 12% sits in the top ten. V was pared by 1 base and J by 7 bases, with 12 bases between. CDR1 and CDR2 (germline): SGHRS, YFSETQ. The CDR3 consists of 14 residues.

The receptor was isolated from a woman in her twenties or thirties with COVID-19, enrolled during active disease. The rearrangement links TRBV5-1 to TRBJ2-1; D is uncertain. Sequencing was performed on peripheral blood. The CDR3 coding sequence is TGCGCCAGCAGCTTGATCTCGGGTATTAATGAGCAGTTCTTC. This gives the protein CASSLISGINEQFF.